This T cell receptor (beta chain) was captured by sequencing in a study of regulatory T cells in long-lasting Graves disease. Study conclusions and caveats: The study found persistent patients shared more public clonotypes (2,741) than new patients (around 870).

Described time point: persistent/refractory GD, antithyroid drugs over 5 years with positive TRAb. Making the TCR library involved RNA that had been extracted from PBMCs. The table lists this clonotype with a few counts. The target antigen is unknown. The CDR3 length is 16 residues. Germline V lookup: CDR1 DFQATT, CDR2 SNEGSKA (reference sequence). The V and J ends lost 1 base and 2 bases, in that order; junction bases with no gene match: 10. CDR3 regions were amplified by Arm-PCR using iRepertoire HTBI primers to build TCR beta libraries. TCRdb used MiXCR to reprocess the multiplex PCR reads, holding one entry per CDR3 protein. Here the sample spans about 470,000 distinct CDR3 sequences, 20% being singletons.

This clonotype was sampled from a female donor with Graves disease. The rearrangement joins TRBV20-1 to TRBJ2-7; the match to TRBD2 covers 8 bases. This specimen was peripheral blood mononuclear cells (PBMCs), taken when the disease was refractory, from a patient treated with antithyroid drugs. The CDR3 loop is CSARAPPSGSAYEQYF. As DNA, the CDR3 is TGCAGTGCTAGAGCTCCCCCTAGCGGGTCCGCCTACGAGCAGTACTTC.